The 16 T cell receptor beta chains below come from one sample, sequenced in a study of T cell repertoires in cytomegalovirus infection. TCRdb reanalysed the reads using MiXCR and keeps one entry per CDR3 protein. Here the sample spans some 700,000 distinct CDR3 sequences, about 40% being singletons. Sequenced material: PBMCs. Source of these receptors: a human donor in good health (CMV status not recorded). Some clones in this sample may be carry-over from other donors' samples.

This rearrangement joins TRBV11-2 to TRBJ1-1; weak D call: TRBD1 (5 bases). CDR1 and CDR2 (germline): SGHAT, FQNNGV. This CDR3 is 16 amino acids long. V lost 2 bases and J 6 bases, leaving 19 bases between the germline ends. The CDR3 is CASSLNNWGGNAEAFF. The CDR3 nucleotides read TGTGCCAGCAGCTTAAACAACTGGGGGGGTAACGCTGAAGCTTTCTTT.

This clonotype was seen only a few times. In DNA, the CDR3 is TGTGCCAGCAGTTTATGGGGACAGGGGAAGAGTGGCTACACCTTC. The encoded protein is CASSLWGQGKSGYTF. The chain links TRBV28 to TRBJ1-2; TRBD1 aligns across 10 bases. Germline V lookup: CDR1 MDHEN, CDR2 SYDVKM. V gave up 0 bases and J gave up 7 bases; unmatched junction bases: 5. The CDR3 runs 15 residues.

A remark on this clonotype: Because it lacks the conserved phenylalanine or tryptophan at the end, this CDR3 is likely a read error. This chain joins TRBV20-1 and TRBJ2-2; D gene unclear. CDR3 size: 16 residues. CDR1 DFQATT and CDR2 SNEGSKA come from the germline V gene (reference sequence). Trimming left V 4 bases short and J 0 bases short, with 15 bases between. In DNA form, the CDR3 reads TGCAGTGCTATCGACACGAGCCGATCGAACACCGGGGAGCTGTTTTGT. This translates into CSAIDTSRSNTGELFC.

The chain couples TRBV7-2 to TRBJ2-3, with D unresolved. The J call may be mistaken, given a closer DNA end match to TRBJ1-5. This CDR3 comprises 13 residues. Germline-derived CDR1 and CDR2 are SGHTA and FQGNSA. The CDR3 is CASSLVVSDTQHF. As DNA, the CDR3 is TGTGCCAGCAGCTTAGTTGTCTCAGATACGCAGCATTTT.

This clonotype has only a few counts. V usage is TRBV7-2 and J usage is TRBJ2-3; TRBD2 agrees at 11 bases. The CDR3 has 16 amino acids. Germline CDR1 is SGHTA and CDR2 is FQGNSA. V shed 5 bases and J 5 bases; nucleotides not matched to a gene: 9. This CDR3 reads CASSPELAGAVDTQYF. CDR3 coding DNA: TGTGCCAGCAGCCCGGAACTAGCGGGAGCCGTAGATACGCAGTATTTT.

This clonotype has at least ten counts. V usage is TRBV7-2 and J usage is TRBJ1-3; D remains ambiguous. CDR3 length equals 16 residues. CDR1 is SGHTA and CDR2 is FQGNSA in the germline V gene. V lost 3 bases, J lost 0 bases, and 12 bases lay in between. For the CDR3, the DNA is TGTGCCAGCAGCTTTCGCGCTGGTAGCTCTGGAAACACCATATATTTT. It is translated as CASSFRAGSSGNTIYF. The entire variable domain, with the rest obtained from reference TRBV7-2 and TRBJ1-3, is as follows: GAGVSQSPSNKVTEKGKDVELRCDPISGHTALYWYRQSLGQGLEFLIYFQGNSAPDKSGLPSDRFSAERTGGSVSTLTIQRTQQEDSAVYLCASSFRAGSSGNTIYFGEGSWLTVV.

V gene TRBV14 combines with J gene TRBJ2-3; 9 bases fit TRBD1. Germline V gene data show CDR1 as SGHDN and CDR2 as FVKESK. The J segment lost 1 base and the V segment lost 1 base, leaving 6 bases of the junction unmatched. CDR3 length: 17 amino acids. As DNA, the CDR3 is TGTGCCAGCAGCCAAGGCGAAAGGACAGGGGGCACAGATACGCAGTATTTT. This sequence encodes CASSQGERTGGTDTQYF. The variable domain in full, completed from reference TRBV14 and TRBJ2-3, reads EAGVTQFPSHSVIEKGQTVTLRCDPISGHDNLYWYRRVMGKEIKFLLHFVKESKQDESGMPNNRFLAERTGGTYSTLKVQPAELEDSGVYFCASSQGERTGGTDTQYFGPGTRLTVL.

Written as DNA, the CDR3 is TGTGCCAGCAGTTTAAGGGCCTATAATTCACCCCTCCACTTT. The encoded protein is CASSLRAYNSPLHF. This chain joins TRBV27 and TRBJ1-6; D gene ambiguous. The germline V and J ends were trimmed by 2 bases and 2 bases, with 4 bases remaining between them. Germline V gives CDR1 MNHEY, CDR2 SMNVEV (reference sequence). CDR3 length equals 14 residues.

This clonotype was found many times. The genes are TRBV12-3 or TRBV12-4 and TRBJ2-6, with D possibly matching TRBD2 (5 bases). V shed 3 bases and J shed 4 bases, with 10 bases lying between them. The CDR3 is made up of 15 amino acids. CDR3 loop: CASSFGGTGANVLTF. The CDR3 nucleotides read TGTGCCAGCAGTTTCGGAGGAACCGGGGCCAACGTCCTGACTTTC.

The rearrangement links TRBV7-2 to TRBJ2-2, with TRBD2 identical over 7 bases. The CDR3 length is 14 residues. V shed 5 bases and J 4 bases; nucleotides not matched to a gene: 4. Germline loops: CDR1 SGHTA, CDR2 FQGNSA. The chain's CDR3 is CASSAWGGTGELFF. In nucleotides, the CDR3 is TGTGCCAGCAGCGCGTGGGGGGGCACCGGGGAGCTGTTTTTT.

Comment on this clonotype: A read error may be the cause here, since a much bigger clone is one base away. The CDR3 loop is CASSFLGQGQSTTYGYTF. The CDR3 nucleotides read TGTGCCAGCAGCTTCCTCGGGCAAGGACAGTCGACTACCTATGGCTACACCTTC. The genes are TRBV7-2 and TRBJ1-2; the D gene is possibly TRBD1 (6 bases). Germline CDR1 is SGHTA and CDR2 is FQGNSA. V lost 3 bases and J lost 4, with 24 bases in between. This CDR3 is 18 amino acids long.

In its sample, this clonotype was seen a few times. The DNA of the CDR3 is TGTGCCAGCAGCTTAGAAGGCACAGGGGTAGGCTACACCTTC. Amino acids: CASSLEGTGVGYTF. The V call is TRBV7-8, the J call TRBJ1-2, with 7 nucleotides matching TRBD1. The V and J ends lost 1 base and 8 bases, in that order; junction bases with no gene match: 7. Germline lookup yields CDR1 SGHVS and CDR2 FQNEAQ. CDR3 length equals 14 residues.

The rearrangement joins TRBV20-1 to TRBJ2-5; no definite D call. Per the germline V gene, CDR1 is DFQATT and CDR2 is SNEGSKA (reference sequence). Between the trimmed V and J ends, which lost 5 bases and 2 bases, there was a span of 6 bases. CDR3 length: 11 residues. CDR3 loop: CSAAYQETQYF. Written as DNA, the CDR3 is TGCAGTGCTGCCTATCAAGAGACCCAGTACTTC.

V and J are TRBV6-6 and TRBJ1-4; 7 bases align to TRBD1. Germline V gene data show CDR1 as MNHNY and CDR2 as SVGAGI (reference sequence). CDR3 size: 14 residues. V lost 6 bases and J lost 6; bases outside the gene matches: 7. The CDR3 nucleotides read TGTGCCAGCAGGAGGGGGCCCGCAGATGAAAAACTGTTTTTT. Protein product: CASRRGPADEKLFF.

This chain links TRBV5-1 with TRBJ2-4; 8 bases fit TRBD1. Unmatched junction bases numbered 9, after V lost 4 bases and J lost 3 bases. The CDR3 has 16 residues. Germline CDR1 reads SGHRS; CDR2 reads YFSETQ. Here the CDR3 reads CASSPPGQVHKNIQYF. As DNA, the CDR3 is TGCGCCAGCAGCCCGCCGGGACAGGTCCACAAAAACATTCAGTACTTC.

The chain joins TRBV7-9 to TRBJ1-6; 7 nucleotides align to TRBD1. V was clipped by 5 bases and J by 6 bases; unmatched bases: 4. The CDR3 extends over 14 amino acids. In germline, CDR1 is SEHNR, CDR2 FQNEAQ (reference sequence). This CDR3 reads CASSPGQSNSPLHF. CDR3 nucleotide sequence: TGTGCCAGCAGCCCGGGACAGAGTAATTCACCCCTCCACTTT.